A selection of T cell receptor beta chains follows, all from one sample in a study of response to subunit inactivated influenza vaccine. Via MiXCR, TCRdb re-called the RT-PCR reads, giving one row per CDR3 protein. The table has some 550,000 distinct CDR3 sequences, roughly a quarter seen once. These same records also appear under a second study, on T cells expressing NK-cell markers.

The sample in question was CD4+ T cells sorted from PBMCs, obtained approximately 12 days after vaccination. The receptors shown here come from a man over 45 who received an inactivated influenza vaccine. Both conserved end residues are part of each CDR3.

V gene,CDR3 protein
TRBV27,CASSLSRQTSTDTQYF
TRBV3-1,CASRKSDRGGEQFF
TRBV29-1,CSLSLAGGGTDTQYF
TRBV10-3,CAISPGGEETQYF
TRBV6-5,CASSYAREGENGYTF
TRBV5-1,CASSFSGRGSDTQYF
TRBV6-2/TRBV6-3,CASNGYKTLFNEQFF
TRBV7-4,CASIKAGGPLNEQFF
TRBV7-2,CASSLATGLTETQYF
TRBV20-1,CSARGSDVSSYNEQFF
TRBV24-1,CATANTEAFGGEQFF
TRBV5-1,CASSPPTQTSTDTQYF
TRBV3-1,CASSSTPENYGYTF
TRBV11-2,CASTRGGAYEQYF
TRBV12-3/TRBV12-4,CASSFQGLGPQHF
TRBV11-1,CASSLSRAANGKLFF
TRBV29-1,CSVALGSNQPQHF
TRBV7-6,CASSLAYGTSGSYEQYF
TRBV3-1,CASSQAGQNTEAFF
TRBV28,CASSRGQDHEQYF
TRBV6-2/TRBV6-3,CASSPEGQERTYEQYF
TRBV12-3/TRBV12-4,CASSLNREAFF
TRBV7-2,CASSSTSGAYQETQYF
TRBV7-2,CASSLGSAGVFDEQYF
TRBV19,CASSTHAGRNTEAFF
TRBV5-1,CASSLAATSGTDEQFF
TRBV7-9,CASSLRGRHNEQFF
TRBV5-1,CASSVGTGGLQPQHF
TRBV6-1,CASTRWGGASVYGYTF
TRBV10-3,CAISETSGTGGDIQYF
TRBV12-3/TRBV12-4,CASSQHGTYEQYF
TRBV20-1,CSARDPSSAYYEQYF
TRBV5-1,CASSLVPRTGNTGELFF
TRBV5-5,CASSPRGPLNTGELFF
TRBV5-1,CASSRTQEETQYF
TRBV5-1,CASSLGPLGEDGYTF
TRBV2,CASRGDGPDTQYF
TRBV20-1,CSASGTGLNQPQHF
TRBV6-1,CASRIQTGPNEQFF
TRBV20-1,CSATAGGSNVLTF
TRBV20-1,CSARTGTGVVGYTF
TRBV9,CASSVASQAVQETQYF
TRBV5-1,CASSQRPRQGYGYTF
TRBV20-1,CSATRDRASSSYNEQFF
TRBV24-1,CATSGGSSGYNEQFF
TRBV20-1,CSARDPGQGHFLDEQYF
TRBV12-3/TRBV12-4,CASSLFRADTQYF
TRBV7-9,CASSRGSGGYTF
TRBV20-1,CSASGGWYEQYF
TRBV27,CASSFQGQGYTF
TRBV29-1,CSVARGTSRNEQFF
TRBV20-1,CSATDNSYNEQFF
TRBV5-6,CASSFAGSGYNEQFF
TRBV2,CASRRTETPHF
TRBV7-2,CASSSDRATNYGYTF
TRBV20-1,CSARRDTQYF
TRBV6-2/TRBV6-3,CASSKPTGTGTDTQYF
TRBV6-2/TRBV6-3,CASSYAFLTSGYNEQFF
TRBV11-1,CASSSLGADTQYF
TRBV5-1,CASSLMTGHEQYF